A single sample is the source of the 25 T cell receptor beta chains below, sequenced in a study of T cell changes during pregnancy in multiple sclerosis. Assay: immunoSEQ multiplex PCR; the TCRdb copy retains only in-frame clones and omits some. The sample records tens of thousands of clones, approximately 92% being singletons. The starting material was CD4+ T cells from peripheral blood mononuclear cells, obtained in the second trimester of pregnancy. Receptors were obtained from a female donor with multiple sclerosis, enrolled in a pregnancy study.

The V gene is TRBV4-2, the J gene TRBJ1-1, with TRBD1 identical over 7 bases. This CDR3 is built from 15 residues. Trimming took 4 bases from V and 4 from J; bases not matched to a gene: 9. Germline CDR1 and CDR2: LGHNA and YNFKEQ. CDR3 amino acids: CASSLGQATATEAFF. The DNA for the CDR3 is TGTGCCAGCAGCCTTGGACAGGCTACGGCCACTGAAGCTTTCTTT.

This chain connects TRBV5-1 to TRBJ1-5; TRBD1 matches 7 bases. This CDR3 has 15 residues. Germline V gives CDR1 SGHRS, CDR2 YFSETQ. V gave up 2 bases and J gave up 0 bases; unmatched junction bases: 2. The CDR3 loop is CASSLQGNSNQPQHF. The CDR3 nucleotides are TGCGCCAGCAGCTTACAGGGGAATAGCAATCAGCCCCAGCATTTT.

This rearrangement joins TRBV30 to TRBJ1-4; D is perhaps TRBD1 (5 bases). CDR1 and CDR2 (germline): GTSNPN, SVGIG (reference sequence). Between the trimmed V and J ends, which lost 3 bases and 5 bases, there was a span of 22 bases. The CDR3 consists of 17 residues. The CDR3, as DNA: TGTGCCTGGAGCCCATGGGGGGTCGACATTATAAATGAAAAACTGTTTTTT. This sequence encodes CAWSPWGVDIINEKLFF.

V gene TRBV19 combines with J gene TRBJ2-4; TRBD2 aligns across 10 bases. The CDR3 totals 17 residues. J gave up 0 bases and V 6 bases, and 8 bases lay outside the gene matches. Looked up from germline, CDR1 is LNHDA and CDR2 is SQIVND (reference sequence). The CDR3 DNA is TGTGCCAGTAGGGATAGCGGGGGGCCTAGAGCCAAAAACATTCAGTACTTC. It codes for CASRDSGGPRAKNIQYF. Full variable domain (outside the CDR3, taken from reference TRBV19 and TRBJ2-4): DGGITQSPKYLFRKEGQNVTLSCEQNLNHDAMYWYRQDPGQGLRLIYYSQIVNDFQKGDIAEGYSVSREKKESFPLTVTSAQKNPTAFYLCASRDSGGPRAKNIQYFGAGTRLSVL.

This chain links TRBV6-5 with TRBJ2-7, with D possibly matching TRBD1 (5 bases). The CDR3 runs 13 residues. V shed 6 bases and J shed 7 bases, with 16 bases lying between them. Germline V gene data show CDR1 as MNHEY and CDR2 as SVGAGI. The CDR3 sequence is CASSLPDRMEQYF. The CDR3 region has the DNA TGTGCCAGCAGCTTACCCGACAGAATGGAGCAGTACTTC.

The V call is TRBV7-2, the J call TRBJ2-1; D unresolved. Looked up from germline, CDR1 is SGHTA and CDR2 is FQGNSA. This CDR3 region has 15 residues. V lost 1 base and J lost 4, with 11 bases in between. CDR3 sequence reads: CASSLGAYVYNEQFF. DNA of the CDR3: TGTGCCAGCAGCTTAGGGGCCTACGTATACAATGAGCAGTTCTTC.

For the CDR3, the DNA is TGCGCCAGCTCTTCCGGGACAGGGACCTTCGGCTTTGGAAACACCATATATTTT. It yields the protein CASSSGTGTFGFGNTIYF. The V and J genes are TRBV4-3 and TRBJ1-3; 9 bases match TRBD1. The V segment lost 8 bases and the J segment 3 bases; nucleotides outside the gene matches: 17. CDR3 length: 18 amino acids. Germline V gene data show CDR1 as LGHNA and CDR2 as YSLEER.

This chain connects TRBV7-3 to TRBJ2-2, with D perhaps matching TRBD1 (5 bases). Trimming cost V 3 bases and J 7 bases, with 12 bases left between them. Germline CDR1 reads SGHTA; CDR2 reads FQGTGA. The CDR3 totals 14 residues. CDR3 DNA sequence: TGTGCCAGCAGCTTGCACCCCAGGGACGGGGAGCTGTTTTTT. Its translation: CASSLHPRDGELFF.

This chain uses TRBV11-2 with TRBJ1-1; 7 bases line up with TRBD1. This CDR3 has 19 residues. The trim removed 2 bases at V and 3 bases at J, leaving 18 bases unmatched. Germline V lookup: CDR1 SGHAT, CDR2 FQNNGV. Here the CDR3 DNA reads TGTGCCAGCAGCTTACGCCAGACAGGGCGAAAGTCTAGGGACACTGAAGCTTTCTTT. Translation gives CASSLRQTGRKSRDTEAFF. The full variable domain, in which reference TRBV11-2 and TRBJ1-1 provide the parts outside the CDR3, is EAGVAQSPRYKIIEKRQSVAFWCNPISGHATLYWYQQILGQGPKLLIQFQNNGVVDDSQLPKDRFSAERLKGVDSTLKIQPAKLEDSAVYLCASSLRQTGRKSRDTEAFFGQGTRLTVV.

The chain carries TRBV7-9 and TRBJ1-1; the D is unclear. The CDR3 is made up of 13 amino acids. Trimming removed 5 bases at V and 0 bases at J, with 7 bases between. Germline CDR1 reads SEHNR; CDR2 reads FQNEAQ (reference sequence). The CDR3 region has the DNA TGTGCCAGCAGCCCATACTTGAACACTGAAGCTTTCTTT. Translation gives CASSPYLNTEAFF.

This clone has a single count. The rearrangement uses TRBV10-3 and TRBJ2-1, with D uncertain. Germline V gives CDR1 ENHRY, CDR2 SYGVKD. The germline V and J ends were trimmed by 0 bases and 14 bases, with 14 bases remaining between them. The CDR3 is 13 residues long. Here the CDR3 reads CAISESVALLEFF. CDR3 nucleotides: TGTGCCATCAGTGAGTCGGTGGCCCTTTTGGAGTTCTTC.

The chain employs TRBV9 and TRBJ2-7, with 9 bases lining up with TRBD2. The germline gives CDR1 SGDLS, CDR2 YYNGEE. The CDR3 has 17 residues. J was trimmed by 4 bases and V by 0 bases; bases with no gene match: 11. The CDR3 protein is CASSVGRSGGGVYEQYF. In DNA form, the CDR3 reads TGTGCCAGCAGCGTAGGTCGCAGCGGCGGGGGGGTTTACGAGCAGTACTTC.

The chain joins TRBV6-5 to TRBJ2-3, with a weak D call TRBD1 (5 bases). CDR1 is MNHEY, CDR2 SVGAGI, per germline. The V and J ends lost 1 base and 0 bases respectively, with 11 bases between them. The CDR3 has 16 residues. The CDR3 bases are TGTGCCAGCAGTTACTACAGGTTTACTAGCACAGATACGCAGTATTTT. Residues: CASSYYRFTSTDTQYF.

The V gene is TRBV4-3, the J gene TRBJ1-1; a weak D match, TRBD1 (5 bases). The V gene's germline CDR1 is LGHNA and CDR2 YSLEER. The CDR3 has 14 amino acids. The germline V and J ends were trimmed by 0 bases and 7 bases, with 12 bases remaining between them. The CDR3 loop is CASSQDLRGREAFF. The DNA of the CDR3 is TGCGCCAGCAGCCAAGATCTTAGGGGCCGTGAAGCTTTCTTT.

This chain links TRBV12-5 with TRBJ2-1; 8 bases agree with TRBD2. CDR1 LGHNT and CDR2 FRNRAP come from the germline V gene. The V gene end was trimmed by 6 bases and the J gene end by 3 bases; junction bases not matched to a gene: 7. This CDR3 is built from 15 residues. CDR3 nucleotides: TGTGCTAGTGGGGTTAGCGGGGTAAACTACAATGAGCAGTTCTTC. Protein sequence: CASGVSGVNYNEQFF.

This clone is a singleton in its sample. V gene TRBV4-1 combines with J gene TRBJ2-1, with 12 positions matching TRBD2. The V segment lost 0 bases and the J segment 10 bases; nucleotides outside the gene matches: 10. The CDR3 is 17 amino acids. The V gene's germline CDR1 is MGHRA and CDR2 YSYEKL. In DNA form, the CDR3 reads TGCGCCAGCAGCCAAGACCTAGCGGGGGGGCCTTGGGACGAGCAGTTCTTC. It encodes CASSQDLAGGPWDEQFF.

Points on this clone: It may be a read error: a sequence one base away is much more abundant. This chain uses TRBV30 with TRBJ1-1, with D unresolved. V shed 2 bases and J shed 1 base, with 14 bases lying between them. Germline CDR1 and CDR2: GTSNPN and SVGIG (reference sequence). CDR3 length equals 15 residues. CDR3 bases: TGTGCCTGGAGTCGGGAGGATCGGCGGAACACTGAAGCTTTCTTT. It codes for CAWSREDRRNTEAFF.

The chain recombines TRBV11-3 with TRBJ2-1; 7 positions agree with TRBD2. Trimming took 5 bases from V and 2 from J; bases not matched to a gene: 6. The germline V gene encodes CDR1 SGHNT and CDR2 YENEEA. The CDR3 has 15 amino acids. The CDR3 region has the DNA TGTGCCAGCAGCCCCCGTGGGGGGGCCTACAATGAGCAGTTCTTC. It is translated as CASSPRGGAYNEQFF.

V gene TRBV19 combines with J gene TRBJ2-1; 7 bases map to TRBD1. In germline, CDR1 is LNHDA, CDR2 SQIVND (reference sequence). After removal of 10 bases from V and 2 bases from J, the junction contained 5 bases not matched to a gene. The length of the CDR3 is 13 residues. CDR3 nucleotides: TGTGCCACACGACAGGGAGCCTACAATGAGCAGTTCTTC. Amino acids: CATRQGAYNEQFF.

The CDR3 DNA follows: TGTGCCAGCAGCCCTGACTTGCGGGGAGGAGAGCAGTTCTTC. This encodes CASSPDLRGGEQFF. The rearrangement uses TRBV9 and TRBJ2-1; D might be TRBD2 (6 bases). Trimming stripped 4 bases from V and 10 bases from J, with 18 bases between. Germline CDR1 reads SGDLS; CDR2 reads YYNGEE. This CDR3 region has 14 residues.

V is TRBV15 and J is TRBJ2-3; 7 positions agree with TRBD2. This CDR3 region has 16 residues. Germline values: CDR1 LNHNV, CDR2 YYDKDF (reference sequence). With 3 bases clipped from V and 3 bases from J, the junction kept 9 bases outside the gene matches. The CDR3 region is CATSRSPLAATDTQYF. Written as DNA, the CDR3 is TGTGCCACCAGCAGGTCTCCGCTAGCGGCGACAGATACGCAGTATTTT.

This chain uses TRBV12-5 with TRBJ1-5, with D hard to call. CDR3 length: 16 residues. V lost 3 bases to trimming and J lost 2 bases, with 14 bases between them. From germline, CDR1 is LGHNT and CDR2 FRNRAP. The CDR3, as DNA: TGTGCTAGTGGTTTCAGCAATAACGGGGGCAATCAGCCCCAGCATTTT. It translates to CASGFSNNGGNQPQHF.

The chain's CDR3 is CASTLLLHGYTF. The CDR3, as DNA: TGTGCCAGCACCCTTCTCCTCCATGGCTACACCTTC. The chain links TRBV2 to TRBJ1-2; D gene ambiguous. The V end was cut by 7 bases, the J end by 6 bases, with 12 bases between. Germline V gene sequence: CDR1 SNHLY, CDR2 FYNNEI. The CDR3 totals 12 residues. Variable domain in full (rest from reference TRBV2 and TRBJ1-2): EPEVTQTPSHQVTQMGQEVILRCVPISNHLYFYWYRQILGQKVEFLVSFYNNEISEKSEIFDDQFSVERPDGSNFTLKIRSTKLEDSAMYFCASTLLLHGYTFGSGTRLTVV.

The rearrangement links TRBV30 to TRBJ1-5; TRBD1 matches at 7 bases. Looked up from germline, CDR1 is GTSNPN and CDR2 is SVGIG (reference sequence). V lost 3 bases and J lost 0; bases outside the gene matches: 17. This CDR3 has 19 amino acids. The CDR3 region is CAWSAPTPGQSYSNQPQHF. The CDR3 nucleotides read TGTGCCTGGAGCGCCCCGACCCCGGGACAGAGCTATAGCAATCAGCCCCAGCATTTT.

CDR3 sequence (DNA): TGCGCCAGCAGCTCGGTACCGAGTAATGAAAAACTGTTTTTT. This translates into CASSSVPSNEKLFF. The rearrangement joins TRBV5-1 to TRBJ1-4; D unclear. Germline CDR1 is SGHRS and CDR2 is YFSETQ. Trimming removed 3 bases at V and 4 bases at J, with 10 bases between. This CDR3 has 14 residues.